The following is a TCR beta chain sequence with its context. The V gene's germline CDR1 is LGHNA and CDR2 YNFKEQ. CDR3 length equals 15 residues. V was clipped by 4 bases and J by 6 bases, with 15 bases between them. This entry is derived from a study of blood T cell repertoires in COVID-19. Turning to the study itself: The samples span acute and convalescent COVID-19 from the United States, Italy and Spain.

TCRdb's copy holds only in-frame clones and misses some; the assay was immunoSEQ multiplex PCR. The sample carries some 150,000 clones, around 85% recorded once. Sequencing input: peripheral blood. The rearrangement uses TRBV4-2 and TRBJ1-4, with D possibly TRBD1 on 5 matching bases. The TCR sequence derives from a woman in her 70s with acute or convalescent COVID-19. CDR3 amino acids: CASSPSTGGDEKLFF. CDR3 coding DNA: TGTGCCAGCAGCCCCTCAACGGGGGGGGATGAAAAACTGTTTTTT.